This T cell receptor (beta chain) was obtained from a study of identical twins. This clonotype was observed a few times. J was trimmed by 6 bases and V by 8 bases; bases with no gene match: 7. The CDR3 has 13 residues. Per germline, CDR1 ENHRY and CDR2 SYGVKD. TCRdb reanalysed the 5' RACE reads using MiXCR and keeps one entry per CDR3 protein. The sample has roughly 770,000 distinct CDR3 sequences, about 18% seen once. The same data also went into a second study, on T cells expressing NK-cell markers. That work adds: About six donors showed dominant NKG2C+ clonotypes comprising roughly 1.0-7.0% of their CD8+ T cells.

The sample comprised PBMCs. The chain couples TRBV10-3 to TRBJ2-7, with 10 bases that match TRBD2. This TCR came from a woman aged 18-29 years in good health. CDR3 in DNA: TGTGCCATCGCGTTGACTAGCGGGCGCGAGCAGTACTTC. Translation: CAIALTSGREQYF.